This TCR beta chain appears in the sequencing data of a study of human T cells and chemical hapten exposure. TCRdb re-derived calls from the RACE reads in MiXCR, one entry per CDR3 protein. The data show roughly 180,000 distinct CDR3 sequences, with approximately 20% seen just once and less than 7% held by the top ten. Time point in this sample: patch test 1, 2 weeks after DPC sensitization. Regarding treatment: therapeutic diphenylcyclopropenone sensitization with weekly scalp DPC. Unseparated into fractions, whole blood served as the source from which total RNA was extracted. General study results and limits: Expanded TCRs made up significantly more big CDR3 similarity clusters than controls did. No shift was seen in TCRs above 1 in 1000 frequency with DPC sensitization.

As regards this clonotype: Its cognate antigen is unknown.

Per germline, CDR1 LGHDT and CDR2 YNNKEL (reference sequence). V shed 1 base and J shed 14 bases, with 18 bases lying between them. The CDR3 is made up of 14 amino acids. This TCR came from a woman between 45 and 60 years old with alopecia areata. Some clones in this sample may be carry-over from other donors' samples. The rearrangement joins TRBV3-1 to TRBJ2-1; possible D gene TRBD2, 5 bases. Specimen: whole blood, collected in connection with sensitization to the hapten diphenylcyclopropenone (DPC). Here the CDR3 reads CASSQGIGDYPKFF. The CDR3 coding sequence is TGTGCCAGCAGCCAAGGGATAGGCGACTACCCTAAGTTCTTC.